This TCR beta chain was obtained from a study of blood T cell repertoires in COVID-19. The data were produced by immunoSEQ multiplex PCR, yet TCRdb's version contains in-frame clones alone and is incomplete. The sample has 190,000 or so clones, roughly 86% seen once; the top ten hold 10%. This sequence originates from a man between 18 and 29 years old with acute COVID-19. Sequencing used PBMCs or T cells enriched from blood (not recorded which).

The chain's CDR3 is CAWSVEIVQGPNEKLFF. CDR3 sequence (DNA): TGTGCCTGGAGTGTAGAGATAGTACAGGGTCCTAATGAAAAACTGTTTTTT. V and J are TRBV30 and TRBJ1-4, with a possible D match to TRBD1 (6 bases). The CDR3 totals 17 residues. Germline values: CDR1 GTSNPN, CDR2 SVGIG (reference sequence). The ends were cut back, 0 bases at V and 3 bases at J, with 17 bases in the middle. Complete variable domain (other parts from reference TRBV30 and TRBJ1-4): SQTIHQWPATLVQPVGSPLSLECTVEGTSNPNLYWYRQAAGRGLQLLFYSVGIGQISSEVPQNLSASRPQDRQFILSSKKLLLSDSGFYLCAWSVEIVQGPNEKLFFGSGTQLSVL.